This T cell receptor beta chain came from a study of CXCR3-negative and CXCR3-positive naive CD8 T cells. Study-level points and caveats: Naive cells with CXCR3 showed TRB CDR3s that were more hydrophobic than those in CXCR3-negative naive cells.

Preparation of TRB cDNA libraries relied on 5' RACE carrying UMI labels. Reanalyzing the 5' RACE reads, TCRdb keeps one entry per CDR3 protein, without DNA. The listing contains some 64,000 distinct CDR3 sequences. The CDR3 loop spans 11 amino acids. Per the germline V gene, CDR1 is MNHEY and CDR2 is SVGEGT. Worth noting for this clonotype: What it recognizes is unknown.

The receptor was derived from a human donor in good health. Some clones in this sample may be carry-over from other donors' samples. Sequenced: naive CXCR3+ CD8+ T cells from blood. Indicated subset: CD45RO-CCR7+CD27+CD95- naive CD8+ T cells expressing CXCR3 (TNR3+). This chain joins TRBV6-2 or TRBV6-3 and TRBJ1-5; absent DNA, TCRdb's TRBD1 call cannot be checked. CDR3 sequence reads: CASGTPKPQHF.